The 22 T cell receptor beta chains listed next were all sequenced from one sample in a study of PD-L1 blockade in urothelial cancer. The table came from immunoSEQ multiplex PCR; TCRdb's copy has only in-frame clones and leaves some out. The table includes some 100,000 clones, about nine tenths detected once. This material consisted of PBMCs, taken around atezolizumab (anti-PD-L1) treatment. Receptors were obtained from a woman older than 75 with urothelial cancer.

The chain has TRBV28 and TRBJ1-2; D remains unclear. Germline CDR1 reads MDHEN; CDR2 reads SYDVKM. There are 15 residues in the CDR3. V dropped 8 bases and J dropped 0 bases, with 16 bases sitting between them. CDR3 nucleotide sequence: TGTGCCAGCGGCGGAGGGAGCGCACCTAACTATGGCTACACCTTC. This encodes CASGGGSAPNYGYTF.

This clone was seen a single time. The genes are TRBV15 and TRBJ1-4; 10 positions agree with TRBD1. This CDR3 contains 15 residues. After removal of 0 bases from V and 5 bases from J, the junction contained 0 bases not matched to a gene. Germline-derived CDR1 and CDR2 are LNHNV and YYDKDF (reference sequence). In nucleotides, the CDR3 is TGTGCCACCAGCAGAGAGGACAGGGGGAATGAAAAACTGTTTTTT. It translates to CATSREDRGNEKLFF.

The chain is built from TRBV4-1 and TRBJ2-5; 7 nucleotides line up with TRBD1. Germline V gene lookup returns CDR1 MGHRA and CDR2 YSYEKL. The ends lost 3 bases at V and 2 bases at J; junction bases unmatched: 9. The CDR3 contains 16 residues. The CDR3 sequence is CASSQILGRGQETQYF. Here the CDR3 DNA reads TGCGCCAGCAGCCAGATCCTGGGCAGGGGGCAAGAGACCCAGTACTTC.

The CDR3 is CASRSQGAIGNGYTF. The CDR3 region has the DNA TGTGCCAGCAGATCACAGGGGGCTATCGGGAATGGCTACACCTTC. The V and J genes are TRBV6-5 and TRBJ1-2, with 9 bases lining up with TRBD1. This CDR3 has 15 amino acids. J lost 6 bases, V lost 6 bases, and 11 bases had no gene match. Germline lookup yields CDR1 MNHEY and CDR2 SVGAGI.

This clone was picked up one time. The rearrangement uses TRBV7-8 and TRBJ2-7, with 8 positions matching TRBD2. This CDR3 has 16 residues. Germline V gene lookup returns CDR1 SGHVS and CDR2 FQNEAQ. J lost 0 bases, V lost 1 base, and 5 bases had no gene match. CDR3 sequence: CASSLVGLAGSYEQYF. The CDR3 bases are TGTGCCAGCAGCTTAGTTGGGCTAGCGGGCTCCTACGAGCAGTACTTC.

The V and J genes are TRBV6-6 and TRBJ1-1; D unresolved. V shed 6 bases and J shed 2 bases, with 10 bases lying between them. This CDR3 spans 13 amino acids. Germline-derived CDR1 and CDR2 are MNHNY and SVGAGI (reference sequence). The CDR3 reads CASSYASNTEAFF. The CDR3 DNA reads TGTGCCAGCAGCTACGCGTCAAACACTGAAGCTTTCTTT.

The chain is built from TRBV5-1 and TRBJ1-4; tentative D call: TRBD1 (5 bases). From germline, CDR1 is SGHRS and CDR2 YFSETQ. V was clipped by 0 bases and J by 4 bases, with 19 bases between them. The CDR3 totals 18 residues. This CDR3 is CASSLVGPGRRLNEKLFF. As DNA, the CDR3 is TGCGCCAGCAGCTTGGTAGGGCCAGGGCGCCGACTTAATGAAAAACTGTTTTTT.

This sequence joins TRBV27 and TRBJ1-5, with 9 bases aligning to TRBD1. Germline assignment: CDR1 MNHEY and CDR2 SMNVEV (reference sequence). The CDR3 is 15 residues long. Losses at the gene ends were 2 bases for V and 4 bases for J; bases not matched to a gene: 3. The CDR3 protein is CASSLIGTGNQPQHF. As DNA, the CDR3 is TGTGCCAGCAGTTTAATCGGGACAGGGAATCAGCCCCAGCATTTT.

Remarks on this clone: Other DNA sequences in this sample translate to the same CDR3. This chain uses TRBV9 with TRBJ2-7, with TRBD2 identical over 8 bases. V trimming: 4 bases; J trimming: 1 base; junction bases outside the gene matches: 4. Germline V gives CDR1 SGDLS, CDR2 YYNGEE. The CDR3 extends over 14 amino acids. CDR3 nucleotide sequence: TGTGCCAGCAGCCTACGGGGGGGGTCCTACGAGCAGTACTTC. Translated: CASSLRGGSYEQYF.

The gene calls are TRBV2 and TRBJ2-3; TRBD2 matches 7 bases. From germline, CDR1 is SNHLY and CDR2 FYNNEI. This CDR3 comprises 15 residues. V gave up 1 base and J gave up 5 bases; unmatched junction bases: 6. Here the CDR3 DNA reads TGTGCCAGCAGTGAAGGACTAGCAAATGTAGATACGCAGTATTTT. Protein sequence: CASSEGLANVDTQYF.

The V gene is TRBV27, the J gene TRBJ2-1; TRBD1 matches 8 bases. The CDR3 sequence is 16 residues long. After removal of 4 bases from V and 5 bases from J, the junction contained 10 bases not matched to a gene. Germline CDR1 MNHEY, CDR2 SMNVEV (reference sequence). The CDR3 sequence: CASSSRTGPRDNEQFF. The CDR3 coding sequence is TGTGCCAGCAGTTCCCGGACAGGGCCTCGTGACAATGAGCAGTTCTTC.

The chain is built from TRBV18 and TRBJ2-7; possibly TRBD1 for D (5 bases). The germline gives CDR1 KGHSH, CDR2 LQKENI. This CDR3 has 13 amino acids. Trimming pared 11 bases from V and 2 bases from J, leaving 16 bases between. CDR3 in DNA: TGTGCCTCCTCGGACACCGTAACCTACGAGCAGTACTTC. This codes for CASSDTVTYEQYF.

The V call is TRBV7-2, the J call TRBJ1-5; the D gene is possibly TRBD1 (5 bases). This CDR3 is built from 15 residues. The V end was cut by 5 bases, the J end by 1 base, with 12 bases between. Germline-derived CDR1 and CDR2 are SGHTA and FQGNSA. This CDR3 reads CASSQGGVSNQPQHF. The CDR3 bases are TGTGCCAGCAGCCAGGGCGGGGTGAGCAATCAGCCCCAGCATTTT.

The chain joins TRBV19 to TRBJ2-5; D is possibly TRBD1 (5 bases). Trimming pared 5 bases from V and 4 bases from J, leaving 11 bases between. The CDR3 contains 13 residues. Germline CDR1 reads LNHDA; CDR2 reads SQIVND (reference sequence). This CDR3 reads CASSPGQGETQYF. The CDR3 DNA sequence: TGTGCCAGTAGTCCAGGTCAGGGAGAGACCCAGTACTTC.

The J gene is TRBJ2-7, the V gene TRBV27, with D possibly being TRBD2 (5 bases). Trimming took off 5 bases at V and 2 bases at J, with 13 bases between the two ends. This CDR3 has 14 residues. Germline-derived CDR1 and CDR2 are MNHEY and SMNVEV (reference sequence). The CDR3 DNA reads TGTGCCAGCAGTCCCCCCCTAGCTCCCTACGAGCAGTACTTC. It is translated as CASSPPLAPYEQYF.

V usage is TRBV6-5 and J usage is TRBJ2-1, with D unresolved. This CDR3 is built from 13 residues. V was shortened by 2 bases and J by 10 bases, with 12 bases between the two germline ends. Germline CDR1 is MNHEY and CDR2 is SVGAGI. The CDR3 sequence: CASSYDPLGEQFF. The CDR3 coding sequence is TGTGCCAGCAGTTACGATCCCCTCGGGGAGCAGTTCTTC.

V usage is TRBV11-2 and J usage is TRBJ2-3; D is unclear. The V end lost 2 bases, the J end lost 0 bases, and 9 bases lay between the germline ends. Germline CDR1 SGHAT, CDR2 FQNNGV. The CDR3 totals 15 residues. As DNA, the CDR3 is TGTGCCAGCAGCTTAAATCGTGGCAGCACAGATACGCAGTATTTT. Translating gives CASSLNRGSTDTQYF.

The chain combines TRBV28 with TRBJ1-2; no definite D call. The V and J ends lost 3 bases and 1 base respectively, with 9 bases between them. Looked up from germline, CDR1 is MDHEN and CDR2 is SYDVKM. The CDR3 has 14 amino acids. The CDR3 sequence: CASSLYTVNYGYTF. The DNA for the CDR3 is TGTGCCAGCAGTTTGTATACGGTTAACTATGGCTACACCTTC.

V usage is TRBV7-9 and J usage is TRBJ1-3; D is ambiguous. The CDR3 is 12 residues long. The germline V gene has CDR1 SEHNR and CDR2 FQNEAQ (reference sequence). V lost 3 bases to trimming and J lost 4 bases, with 4 bases between them. CDR3: CASSLSGNTIYF. CDR3 nucleotide sequence: TGTGCCAGCAGCTTGTCGGGAAACACCATATATTTT.

The CDR3 region has the DNA TGTGCCAGTACCCACAAGGGACTAGCGGGAGTCAGTCCCTACAATGAGCAGTTCTTC. Protein product: CASTHKGLAGVSPYNEQFF. This chain uses TRBV19 with TRBJ2-1; 14 nucleotides line up with TRBD2. This CDR3 comprises 19 residues. Trimming cost V 7 bases and J 2 bases; bases outside gene matches: 13. Germline V gives CDR1 LNHDA, CDR2 SQIVND (reference sequence).

In the case of this clone: This sample also contains other DNA sequences that code for the same CDR3. The chain combines TRBV28 with TRBJ1-2, with a weak D call TRBD1 (6 bases). From germline, CDR1 is MDHEN and CDR2 SYDVKM. This CDR3 contains 13 residues. The ends were cut back, 3 bases at V and 10 bases at J, with 15 bases in the middle. The CDR3 coding sequence is TGTGCCAGCAGTTTTCGCTCCTCAGGGGCCTACACCTTC. Its protein product is CASSFRSSGAYTF.

The chain couples TRBV2 to TRBJ1-5, with D perhaps matching TRBD1 (6 bases). V dropped 8 bases and J dropped 0 bases, with 8 bases sitting between them. The CDR3 is made up of 13 amino acids. CDR1 is SNHLY and CDR2 is FYNNEI in the germline V gene. The CDR3 reads CASGQLSNQPQHF. The CDR3 coding sequence is TGTGCCAGCGGACAGCTTAGCAATCAGCCCCAGCATTTT.